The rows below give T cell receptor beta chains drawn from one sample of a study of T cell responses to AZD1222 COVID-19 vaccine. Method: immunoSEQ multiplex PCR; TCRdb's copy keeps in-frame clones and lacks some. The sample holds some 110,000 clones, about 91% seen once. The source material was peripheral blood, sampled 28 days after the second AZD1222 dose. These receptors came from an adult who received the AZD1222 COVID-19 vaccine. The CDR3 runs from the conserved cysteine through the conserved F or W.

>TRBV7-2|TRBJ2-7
CASSSQGRRGEQYF
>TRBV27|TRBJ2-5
CASSLSNRGETQYF
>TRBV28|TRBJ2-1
CASTVSGSFYNEQFF
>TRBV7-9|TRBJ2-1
CASSLAAVADEQFF
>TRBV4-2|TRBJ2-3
CASSQEGQVKGDTQYF
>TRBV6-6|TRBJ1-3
CASSRSDSGNTIYF
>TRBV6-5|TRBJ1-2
CASSYSSHYGYTF
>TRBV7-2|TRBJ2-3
CASSLKLAGETDTQYF
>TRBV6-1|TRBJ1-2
CASSDQLRTLSGYTF
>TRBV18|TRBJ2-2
CASQTVNTGELFF
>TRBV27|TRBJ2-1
CASSLSRGGRGYNEQFF
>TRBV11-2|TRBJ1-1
CASFRDGTEAFF
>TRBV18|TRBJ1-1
CASSPPNGVDTEAFF
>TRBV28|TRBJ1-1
CASSHGGAFF
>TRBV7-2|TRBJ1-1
CASSFGGRPAPLTEAFF
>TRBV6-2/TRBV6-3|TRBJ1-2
CASSYSLRDNYGYTF
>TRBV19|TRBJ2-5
CASSIDPTTQETQYF
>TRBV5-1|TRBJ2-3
CASSFNRGGTDTQYF
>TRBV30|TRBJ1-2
CAWRAGGYTF
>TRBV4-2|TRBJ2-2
CASSQELAGGLTGELFF
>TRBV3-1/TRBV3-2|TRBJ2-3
CASSHGGLGTDTQYF
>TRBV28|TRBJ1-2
CASSPGGRTMYGYTF
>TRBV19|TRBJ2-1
CASSIGRFRRDSSYNEQFF
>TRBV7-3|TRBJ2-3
CASSSGLAGGSDTQYF
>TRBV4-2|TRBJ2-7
CASSQDRTSFSYEQYF
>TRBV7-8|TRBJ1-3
CASSLARLDSSGNTIYF
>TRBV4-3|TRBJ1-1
CASSQVVQNTEAFF
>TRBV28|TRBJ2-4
CVTQRGLANKNIQYF
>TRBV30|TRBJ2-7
CAWSYGRSSYEQYF
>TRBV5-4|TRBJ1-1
CASSLAGGGTEAFF
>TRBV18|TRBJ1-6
CASSLRTPGDSPLHF
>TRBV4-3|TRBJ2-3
CASSRRHKLATDTQYF
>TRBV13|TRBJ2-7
CASSLNPGTGNEQYF
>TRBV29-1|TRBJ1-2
CSVDPPTGPDGYTF
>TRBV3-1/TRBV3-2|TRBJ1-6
CASSQVNEQGPPSSYNSPLHF
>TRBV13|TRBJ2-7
CASSQGQGLYEQYF
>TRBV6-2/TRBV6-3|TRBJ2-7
CASSYSQLQQYF
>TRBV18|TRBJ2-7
CASSPPGLAGVSEQYF
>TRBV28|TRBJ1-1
CASSSQFPSTEAFF
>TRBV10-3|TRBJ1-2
CAISDLAVKTGNSGYTF
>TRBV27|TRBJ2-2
CASSLEVTGFSTGELFF
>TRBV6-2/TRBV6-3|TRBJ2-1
CASSYRDYNEQFF
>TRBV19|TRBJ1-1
CASSITLNTEAFF
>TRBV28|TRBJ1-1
CASSSRSRGRVNTEAFF
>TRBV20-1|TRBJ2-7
CSASYQLDGSSYEQYF